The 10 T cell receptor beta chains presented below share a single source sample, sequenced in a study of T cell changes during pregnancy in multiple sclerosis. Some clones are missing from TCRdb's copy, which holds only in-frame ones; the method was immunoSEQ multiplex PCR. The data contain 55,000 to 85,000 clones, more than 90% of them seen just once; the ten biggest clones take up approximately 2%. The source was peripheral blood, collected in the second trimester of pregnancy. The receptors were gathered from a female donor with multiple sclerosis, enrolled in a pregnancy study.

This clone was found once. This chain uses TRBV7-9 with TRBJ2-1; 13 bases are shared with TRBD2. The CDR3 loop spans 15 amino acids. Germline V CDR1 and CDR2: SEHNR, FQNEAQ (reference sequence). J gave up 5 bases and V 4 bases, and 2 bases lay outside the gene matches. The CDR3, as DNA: TGTGCCAGCAGCTGGGGACTAGCGGGGAACAATGAGCAGTTCTTC. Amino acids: CASSWGLAGNNEQFF. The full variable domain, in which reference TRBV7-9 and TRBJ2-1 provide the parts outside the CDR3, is DTGVSQNPRHKITKRGQNVTFRCDPISEHNRLYWYRQTLGQGPEFLTYFQNEAQLEKSRLLSDRFSAERPKGSFSTLEIQRTEQGDSAMYLCASSWGLAGNNEQFFGPGTRLTVL.

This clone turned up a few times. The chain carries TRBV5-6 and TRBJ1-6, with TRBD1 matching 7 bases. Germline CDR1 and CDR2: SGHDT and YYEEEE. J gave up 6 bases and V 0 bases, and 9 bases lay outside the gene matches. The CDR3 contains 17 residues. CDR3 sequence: CASSLGQGARRNSPLHF. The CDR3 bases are TGTGCCAGCAGCTTGGGACAGGGTGCTAGACGTAATTCACCCCTCCACTTT.

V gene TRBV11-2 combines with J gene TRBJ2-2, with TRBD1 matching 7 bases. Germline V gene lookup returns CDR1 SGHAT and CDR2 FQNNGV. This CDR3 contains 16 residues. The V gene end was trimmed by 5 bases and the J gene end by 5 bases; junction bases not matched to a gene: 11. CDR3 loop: CASSPGQGEGTGELFF. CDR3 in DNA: TGTGCCAGCAGCCCCGGGCAGGGGGAAGGGACCGGGGAGCTGTTTTTT.

CDR3 in amino acids: CASSSRMNTEAFF. The DNA of the CDR3 is TGTGCCAGCAGCTCGCGGATGAACACTGAAGCTTTCTTT. The chain is built from TRBV27 and TRBJ1-1; no firm D call. Trimming left V 6 bases short and J 0 bases short, with 8 bases between. The length of the CDR3 is 13 residues. Germline V gene data show CDR1 as MNHEY and CDR2 as SMNVEV (reference sequence).

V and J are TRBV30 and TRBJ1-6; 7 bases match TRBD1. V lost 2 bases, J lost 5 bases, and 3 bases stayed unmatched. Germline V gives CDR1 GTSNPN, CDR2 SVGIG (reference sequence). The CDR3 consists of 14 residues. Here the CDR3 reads CAWSTGTDNSPLHF. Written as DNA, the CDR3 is TGTGCCTGGAGTACCGGGACAGATAATTCACCCCTCCACTTT.

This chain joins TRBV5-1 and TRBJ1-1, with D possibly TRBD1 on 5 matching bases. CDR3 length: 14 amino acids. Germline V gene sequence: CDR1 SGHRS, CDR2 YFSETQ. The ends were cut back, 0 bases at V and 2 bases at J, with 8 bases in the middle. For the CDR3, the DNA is TGCGCCAGCAGCTTGGAGGGGCGAAACACTGAAGCTTTCTTT. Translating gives CASSLEGRNTEAFF.

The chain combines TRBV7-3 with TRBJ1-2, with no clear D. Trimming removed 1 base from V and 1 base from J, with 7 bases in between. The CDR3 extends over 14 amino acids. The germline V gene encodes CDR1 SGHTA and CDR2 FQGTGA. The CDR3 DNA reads TGTGCCAGCAGCTTAAGTGCCAGTAACTATGGCTACACCTTC. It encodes CASSLSASNYGYTF. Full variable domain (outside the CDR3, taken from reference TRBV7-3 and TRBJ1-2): GAGVSQTPSNKVTEKGKYVELRCDPISGHTALYWYRQSLGQGPEFLIYFQGTGAADDSGLPNDRFFAVRPEGSVSTLKIQRTERGDSAVYLCASSLSASNYGYTFGSGTRLTVV.

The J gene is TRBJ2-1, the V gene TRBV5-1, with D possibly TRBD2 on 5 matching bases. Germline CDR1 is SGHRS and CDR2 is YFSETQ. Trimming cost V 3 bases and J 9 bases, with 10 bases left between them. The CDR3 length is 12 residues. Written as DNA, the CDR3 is TGCGCCAGCAGCTCCGTTGGAGGTGAGCAGTTCTTC. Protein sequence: CASSSVGGEQFF.

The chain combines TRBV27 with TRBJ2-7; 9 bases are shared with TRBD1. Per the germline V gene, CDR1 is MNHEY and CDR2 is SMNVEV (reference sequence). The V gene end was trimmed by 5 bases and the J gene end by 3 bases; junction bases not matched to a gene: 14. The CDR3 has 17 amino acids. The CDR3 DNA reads TGTGCCAGCAGTACCAACACACAGGGGGCGGGGATCTACGAGCAGTACTTC. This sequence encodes CASSTNTQGAGIYEQYF.

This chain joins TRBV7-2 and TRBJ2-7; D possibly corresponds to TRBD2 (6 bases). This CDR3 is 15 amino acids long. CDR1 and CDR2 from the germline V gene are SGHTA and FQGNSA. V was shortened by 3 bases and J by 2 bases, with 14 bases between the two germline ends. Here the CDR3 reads CASSLAGTSTYEQYF. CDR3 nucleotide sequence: TGTGCCAGCAGCTTGGCCGGGACTTCGACCTACGAGCAGTACTTC.